Below are 29 T cell receptor beta chains sequenced from a single sample in a study of monozygotic twins with inflammatory bowel disease. TCRdb reprocessed the 5' RACE reads; each CDR3 protein has one entry and no DNA is given. The sample totals some 170,000 distinct CDR3 sequences. The specimen sequenced was blood. The receptors were gathered from a human donor with ulcerative colitis or Crohn's disease, or a healthy co-twin of an affected twin (not recorded which).

The gene calls are TRBV10-3 and TRBJ2-7; TCRdb selects TRBD1, and the lack of DNA leaves this call unchecked. Germline V lookup: CDR1 ENHRY, CDR2 SYGVKD. The CDR3 runs to 15 residues. The CDR3 sequence: CAISETPGAKDEQYF.

V gene TRBV5-1 combines with J gene TRBJ2-5; no DNA is available, so the TRBD1 call from TCRdb remains unchecked. CDR1 is SGHRS and CDR2 is YFSETQ in the germline V gene. This CDR3 spans 16 amino acids. This CDR3 is CASSAYSGTGKETQYF.

The chain has TRBV28 and TRBJ2-6; TCRdb's assignment of TRBD2 cannot be checked, as there is no DNA. Per the germline V gene, CDR1 is MDHEN and CDR2 is SYDVKM. This CDR3 has 16 amino acids. CDR3 in amino acids: CASSASSGKGANVLTF.

The genes are TRBV7-9 and TRBJ1-1; as DNA is missing, the TRBD1 call by TCRdb cannot be tested. Germline CDR1 reads SEHNR; CDR2 reads FQNEAQ (reference sequence). The CDR3 has 14 residues. The CDR3 is CASSFGAPNTEAFF.

The CDR3 spells CASSGGQGHSYEQYF. The chain is built from TRBV5-1 and TRBJ2-7; the D gene TCRdb calls, TRBD1, cannot be checked with no DNA. The CDR3 consists of 15 residues. Germline CDR1 and CDR2: SGHRS and YFSETQ.

V is TRBV12-3 or TRBV12-4 and J is TRBJ2-7. The CDR3 sequence is 13 residues long. CDR3 in amino acids: CASSLGGYYEQYF.

The chain is built from TRBV5-6 and TRBJ1-2. This CDR3 spans 14 amino acids. Germline V lookup: CDR1 SGHDT, CDR2 YYEEEE. The CDR3 protein is CASSIRRDNYGYTF.

The gene calls are TRBV5-1 and TRBJ1-1; the TCRdb D gene call, TRBD1, has no DNA to confirm it. The CDR3 is made up of 17 amino acids. CDR1 is SGHRS, CDR2 YFSETQ, per germline. The CDR3 spells CASSRGVLGGRNTEAFF. Combining the CDR3 with reference TRBV5-1 and TRBJ1-1 gives the whole variable domain KAGVTQTPRYLIKTRGQQVTLSCSPISGHRSVSWYQQTPGQGLQFLFEYFSETQRNKGNFPGRFSGRQFSNSRSEMNVSTLELGDSALYLCASSRGVLGGRNTEAFFGQGTRLTVV.

The rearrangement joins TRBV5-1 to TRBJ2-7; without DNA, the TCRdb call of TRBD2 cannot be checked. Germline V gene data show CDR1 as SGHRS and CDR2 as YFSETQ. This CDR3 is 16 amino acids long. CDR3 region: CASSLSSGGAVYEQYF.

V and J are TRBV5-1 and TRBJ1-4. Looked up from germline, CDR1 is SGHRS and CDR2 is YFSETQ. The CDR3 loop spans 13 amino acids. CDR3 sequence reads: CASSWAPVEKLFF.

The rearrangement joins TRBV5-5 to TRBJ1-1; TCRdb gives TRBD1 as the D gene, but with no DNA this cannot be confirmed. This CDR3 is 15 amino acids long. Germline loops: CDR1 SGHKS, CDR2 YYEKEE (reference sequence). This CDR3 reads CASSLQGSQRVEAFF.

The genes are TRBV5-1 and TRBJ2-3; the D call of TRBD2 rests on TCRdb alone, since no DNA is present to check it. CDR3 length equals 18 residues. Germline CDR1 reads SGHRS; CDR2 reads YFSETQ. The CDR3: CASSLVRTSGIDTDTQYF.

V usage is TRBV27 and J usage is TRBJ2-3; TCRdb's D call of TRBD1 is untestable without DNA. The CDR3 runs 15 residues. Germline V gene data show CDR1 as MNHEY and CDR2 as SMNVEV (reference sequence). This CDR3 reads CASSLFGDPTDTQYF.

The chain employs TRBV15 and TRBJ2-5; TCRdb selects TRBD1, and the lack of DNA leaves this call unchecked. CDR3 length: 14 residues. Germline V CDR1 and CDR2: LNHNV, YYDKDF (reference sequence). CDR3: CATSRQGKTETQYF.

V is TRBV12-3 or TRBV12-4 and J is TRBJ1-2; no DNA is available, so the TRBD1 call from TCRdb remains unchecked. The CDR3 totals 12 residues. The CDR3 spells CARIRQGNGYTF.

The chain employs TRBV6-5 and TRBJ2-3; TCRdb returns TRBD2, unconfirmable since there is no DNA. The CDR3 totals 15 residues. Germline V gives CDR1 MNHEY, CDR2 SVGAGI. The CDR3 reads CASSYGRGDTDTQYF.

This chain joins TRBV5-1 and TRBJ2-3. The CDR3 is 14 residues long. The germline V gene has CDR1 SGHRS and CDR2 YFSETQ. Here the CDR3 reads CASSLGLGTDTQYF.

V is TRBV20-1 and J is TRBJ1-1; TCRdb's assignment of TRBD1 cannot be checked, as there is no DNA. CDR1 is DFQATT and CDR2 is SNEGSKA in the germline V gene (reference sequence). The CDR3 consists of 13 residues. Here the CDR3 reads CLNRETEPSEAFF.

V is TRBV20-1 and J is TRBJ1-5; TCRdb selects TRBD1, and the lack of DNA leaves this call unchecked. From germline, CDR1 is DFQATT and CDR2 SNEGSKA (reference sequence). The CDR3 is 15 amino acids. The CDR3 is CSARGGGLSNQPQHF.

The chain has TRBV5-1 and TRBJ2-3; lacking DNA, the TRBD2 call made by TCRdb goes unchecked. Germline CDR1 is SGHRS and CDR2 is YFSETQ. The CDR3 runs 15 residues. The chain's CDR3 is CASRSSGSSTDTQYF.

The chain is built from TRBV11-2 and TRBJ2-7; the TCRdb call, TRBD2, lacks DNA for checking. The V gene's germline CDR1 is SGHAT and CDR2 FQNNGV. This CDR3 region has 15 residues. The CDR3 reads CASSLEPSGSHEQYF.

The rearrangement uses TRBV7-2 and TRBJ1-6; TCRdb indicates TRBD1, and absent DNA this call remains unverified. This CDR3 is 13 amino acids long. Germline V gene lookup returns CDR1 SGHTA and CDR2 FQGNSA. The CDR3 loop is CASSSTAGSPLHF. Using reference TRBV7-2 and TRBJ1-6 for the parts outside the CDR3, the full variable domain is GAGVSQSPSNKVTEKGKDVELRCDPISGHTALYWYRQSLGQGLEFLIYFQGNSAPDKSGLPSDRFSAERTGGSVSTLTIQRTQQEDSAVYLCASSSTAGSPLHFGNGTRLTVT.

The gene calls are TRBV20-1 and TRBJ2-3; TCRdb indicates TRBD2, and absent DNA this call remains unverified. This CDR3 is built from 14 residues. The germline gives CDR1 DFQATT, CDR2 SNEGSKA (reference sequence). The CDR3 here is CSAREAGGADTQYF.

The CDR3 is CASSYFQQGQQPQHF. The V and J genes are TRBV6-5 and TRBJ1-5; absent DNA, TCRdb's TRBD1 call cannot be checked. Germline CDR1 MNHEY, CDR2 SVGAGI. The CDR3 extends over 15 amino acids.

The gene calls are TRBV18 and TRBJ2-3. This CDR3 region has 11 residues. CDR1 KGHSH and CDR2 LQKENI come from the germline V gene. CDR3 amino acids: CASSLGQERYF.

The chain combines TRBV5-4 with TRBJ1-4; TCRdb lists TRBD1, though no DNA is available to test this call. Germline assignment: CDR1 SGHNT and CDR2 YYREEE (reference sequence). This CDR3 has 15 residues. The CDR3 reads CASSYSGTSNEKLFF. Combining the CDR3 with reference TRBV5-4 and TRBJ1-4 gives the whole variable domain ETGVTQSPTHLIKTRGQQVTLRCSSQSGHNTVSWYQQALGQGPQFIFQYYREEENGRGNFPPRFSGLQFPNYSSELNVNALELDDSALYLCASSYSGTSNEKLFFGSGTQLSVL.

The chain recombines TRBV11-2 with TRBJ2-7; TCRdb outputs TRBD1, but without DNA this stays unchecked. The CDR3 extends over 16 amino acids. Germline V CDR1 and CDR2: SGHAT, FQNNGV. This CDR3 is CASSSEGRQGAYEQYF.

The chain uses TRBV15 and TRBJ2-1; TCRdb's assignment of TRBD1 cannot be checked, as there is no DNA. The CDR3 covers 16 residues. Germline V gene lookup returns CDR1 LNHNV and CDR2 YYDKDF (reference sequence). CDR3 sequence: CATSGLTGLSYNEQFF. Full variable domain (rest looked up from reference TRBV15 and TRBJ2-1): DAMVIQNPRYQVTQFGKPVTLSCSQTLNHNVMYWYQQKSSQAPKLLFHYYDKDFNNEADTPDNFQSRRPNTSFCFLDIRSPGLGDTAMYLCATSGLTGLSYNEQFFGPGTRLTVL.

The chain is built from TRBV5-1 and TRBJ1-4. This CDR3 region has 15 residues. Germline V gene lookup returns CDR1 SGHRS and CDR2 YFSETQ. The CDR3 is CASSFNGLTNEKLFF.